This T cell receptor beta chain was recovered during a study of blood T cell repertoires in COVID-19. Study at large: Sites across the United States, Italy and Spain contributed samples from acute and convalescent COVID-19. T cells, B-cell-depleted T cells, or PBMCs supplied cDNA or gDNA.

This CDR3 contains 14 residues. Germline values: CDR1 LNHDA, CDR2 SQIVND (reference sequence). The V and J ends lost 7 bases and 0 bases respectively, with 10 bases between them. Clones were sequenced by immunoSEQ multiplex PCR, and TCRdb holds only the in-frame ones, with some missing. The sample includes some 300,000 clones, approximately 89% of them seen just once. The J gene is TRBJ2-1, the V gene TRBV19; D is ambiguous. The sample taken for sequencing was peripheral blood. The clonotype was recovered from a woman younger than 45 with COVID-19, enrolled during active disease. The CDR3 region is CASNRDNSYNEQFF. CDR3 nucleotide sequence: TGTGCCAGTAACCGCGACAACTCCTACAATGAGCAGTTCTTC.